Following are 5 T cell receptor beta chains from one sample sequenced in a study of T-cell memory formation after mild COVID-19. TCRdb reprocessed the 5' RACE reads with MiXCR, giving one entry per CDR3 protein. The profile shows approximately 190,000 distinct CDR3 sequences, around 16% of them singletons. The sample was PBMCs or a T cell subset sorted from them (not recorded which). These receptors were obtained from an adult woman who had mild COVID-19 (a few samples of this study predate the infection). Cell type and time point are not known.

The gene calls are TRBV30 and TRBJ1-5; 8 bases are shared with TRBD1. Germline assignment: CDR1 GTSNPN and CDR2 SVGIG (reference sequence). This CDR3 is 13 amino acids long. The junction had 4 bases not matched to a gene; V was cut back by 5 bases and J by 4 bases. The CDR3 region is CAWARQGNQPQHF. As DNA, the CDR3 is TGTGCCTGGGCCAGACAGGGGAATCAGCCCCAGCATTTT.

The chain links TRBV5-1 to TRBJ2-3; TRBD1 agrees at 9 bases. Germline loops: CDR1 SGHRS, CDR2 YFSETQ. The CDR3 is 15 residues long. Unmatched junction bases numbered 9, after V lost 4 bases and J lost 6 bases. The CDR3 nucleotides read TGCGCCAGCAGCACCGGGACAGGGTTTTCGGATACGCAGTATTTT. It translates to CASSTGTGFSDTQYF. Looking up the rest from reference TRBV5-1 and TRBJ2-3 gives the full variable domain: KAGVTQTPRYLIKTRGQQVTLSCSPISGHRSVSWYQQTPGQGLQFLFEYFSETQRNKGNFPGRFSGRQFSNSRSEMNVSTLELGDSALYLCASSTGTGFSDTQYFGPGTRLTVL.

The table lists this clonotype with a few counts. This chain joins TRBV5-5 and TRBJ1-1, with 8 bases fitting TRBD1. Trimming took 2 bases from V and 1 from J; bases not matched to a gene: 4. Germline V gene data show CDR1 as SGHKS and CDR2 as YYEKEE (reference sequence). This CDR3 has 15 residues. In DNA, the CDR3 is TGTGCCAGCAGCTTCCATGGGACAGGGAACACTGAAGCTTTCTTT. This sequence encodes CASSFHGTGNTEAFF.

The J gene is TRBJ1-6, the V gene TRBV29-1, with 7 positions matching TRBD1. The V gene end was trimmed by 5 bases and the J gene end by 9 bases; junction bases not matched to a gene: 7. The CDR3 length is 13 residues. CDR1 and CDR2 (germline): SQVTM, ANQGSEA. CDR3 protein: CSVSTGLSSPLHF. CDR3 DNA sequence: TGCAGCGTTTCGACAGGGTTGAGTTCACCCCTCCACTTT.

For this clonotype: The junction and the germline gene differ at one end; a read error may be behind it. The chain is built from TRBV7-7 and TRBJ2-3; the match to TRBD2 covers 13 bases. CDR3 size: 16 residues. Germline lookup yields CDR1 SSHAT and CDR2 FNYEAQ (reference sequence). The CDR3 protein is CASSLGLAGEADTQYF. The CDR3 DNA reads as TGTGCTAGCAGCTTAGGACTAGCGGGAGAGGCAGATACGCAGTATTTT. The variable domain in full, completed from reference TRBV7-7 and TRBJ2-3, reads GAGVSQSPRYKVTKRGQDVTLRCDPISSHATLYWYQQALGQGPEFLTYFNYEAQPDKSGLPSDRFSAERPEGSISTLTIQRTEQRDSAMYRCASSLGLAGEADTQYFGPGTRLTVL.